This TCR beta chain was sequenced for a study of T cell repertoires in cytomegalovirus infection. This clonotype was counted only a few times. What it binds is unknown. TCRdb fed the reads into MiXCR, producing one record per CDR3 protein. This repertoire shows hundreds of thousands of distinct CDR3 sequences, around 32% found once; its top ten account for over 13%. The receptor's source is a human donor in good health (CMV status not recorded). Some clones in this sample may be carry-over from other donors' samples. The specimen was cultured CD8+ T cells from PBMCs, collected from culture after CMV antigen stimulation.

CDR3 sequence: CASRDRGQRSYTF. The CDR3 DNA reads as TGTGCCAGCAGGGACAGGGGGCAGAGGAGCTACACCTTC. The chain is built from TRBV6-6 and TRBJ1-2; 11 nucleotides align to TRBD1. The trim removed 6 bases at V and 9 bases at J, leaving 6 bases unmatched. The CDR3 is 13 residues long. The germline V gene encodes CDR1 MNHNY and CDR2 SVGAGI (reference sequence).